Below, 7 T cell receptor beta chains from the same sample are listed, as sequenced in a study of blood T cell repertoires in COVID-19. Measured with immunoSEQ multiplex PCR; TCRdb has only the in-frame clones, and not every one. Of around 210,000 clones listed, more than 70% are singletons. The source material was peripheral blood. The receptors were gathered from a man in his fifties with COVID-19, enrolled during active disease.

This chain links TRBV2 with TRBJ1-2; TRBD1 might be the D (5 bases). V lost 8 bases and J lost 5, with 18 bases in between. The germline V gene encodes CDR1 SNHLY and CDR2 FYNNEI. The CDR3 totals 14 residues. As DNA, the CDR3 is TGTGCCAGCCCATCTCAAGCGGGGCAATATGGCTACACCTTC. Amino acid sequence: CASPSQAGQYGYTF.

On this clone: At the DNA level, this CDR3 is encoded by other sequences in the same sample as well. The chain combines TRBV6-4 with TRBJ2-3; 12 bases are shared with TRBD2. This CDR3 contains 14 residues. The junction had 0 bases not matched to a gene; V was cut back by 4 bases and J by 4 bases. CDR1 is MRHNA and CDR2 is SNTAGT in the germline V gene. CDR3: CASSASGGADTQYF. In DNA, the CDR3 is TGTGCCAGCAGTGCTAGCGGGGGGGCAGATACGCAGTATTTT.

The chain uses TRBV6-5 and TRBJ1-5, with 7 bases identical to TRBD1. CDR1 and CDR2 from the germline V gene are MNHEY and SVGAGI. The CDR3 sequence is 15 residues long. Trimming removed 0 bases from V and 6 bases from J; junction bases left unmatched: 5. The CDR3 DNA reads TGTGCCAGCAGTTACTCTTGGCAGGGGGGTCAGCCCCAGCATTTT. This translates into CASSYSWQGGQPQHF.

The chain combines TRBV4-1 with TRBJ2-1; weak D call: TRBD2 (6 bases). The germline V and J ends were trimmed by 4 bases and 0 bases, with 16 bases remaining between them. Germline CDR1 is MGHRA and CDR2 is YSYEKL. CDR3 length equals 17 residues. The DNA for the CDR3 is TGCGCCAGCAGCCCTCCCCCAACGGGGGACTCCTACAATGAGCAGTTCTTC. It codes for CASSPPPTGDSYNEQFF.

This chain connects TRBV27 to TRBJ2-2; TRBD1 aligns across 12 bases. This CDR3 has 18 residues. The V segment lost 0 bases and the J segment 7 bases; nucleotides outside the gene matches: 9. Germline-derived CDR1 and CDR2 are MNHEY and SMNVEV (reference sequence). The CDR3 DNA follows: TGTGCCAGCAGTTTATCGGGAAGGGACAGGGGGCATGACGGGGAGCTGTTTTTT. The encoded protein is CASSLSGRDRGHDGELFF.

The J gene is TRBJ2-3, the V gene TRBV30, with 12 nucleotides matching TRBD2. The germline CDR1 and CDR2 sequences are GTSNPN and SVGIG (reference sequence). V trimming: 1 base; J trimming: 5 bases; junction bases outside the gene matches: 4. There are 15 residues in the CDR3. CDR3 DNA: TGTGCCTGGAGTGGACTAGCGGGAGTTATAGATACGCAGTATTTT. Translating it yields CAWSGLAGVIDTQYF.

This clone showed up just once. V is TRBV7-6 and J is TRBJ1-1; 10 nucleotides align to TRBD1. CDR1 is SGHVS, CDR2 FNYEAQ, per germline. This CDR3 spans 15 amino acids. V lost 2 bases to trimming and J lost 3 bases; unmatched junction nucleotides: 3. The CDR3 sequence: CASSLTGTGDTEAFF. In DNA form, the CDR3 reads TGTGCCAGCAGCTTAACAGGGACAGGGGACACTGAAGCTTTCTTT. Looking up the rest from reference TRBV7-6 and TRBJ1-1 gives the full variable domain: GAGVSQSPRYKVTKRGQDVALRCDPISGHVSLYWYRQALGQGPEFLTYFNYEAQQDKSGLPNDRFSAERPEGSISTLTIQRTEQRDSAMYRCASSLTGTGDTEAFFGQGTRLTVV.